The sequence of this TCR beta chain was determined in a study of graft-versus-host responses after intestinal transplantation (dated by TCRdb to the early 2020s). A note on the overall study: Multivisceral, liver-intestinal, or isolated intestinal transplants were received by the recipients. Anti-thymocyte globulin induction was given to all recipients, followed by maintenance tacrolimus and steroids for approximately three years. After intestinal transplantation, graft-versus-host and host-versus-graft alloreactive T cell clones in the graft, circulation and bone marrow were tracked using bulk TCR-beta CDR3 sequencing. To identify alloreactive clones, pre-transplant mixed lymphocyte reaction products were sequenced and then compared with unstimulated pre-transplant donor and recipient T cells. Of the 20 to 25 intestinal transplant recipients enrolled in the cohort, one of whom was a retransplant, a few patients without pretransplant specimens were excluded. A peak of at least 4% donor T cells among recipient peripheral blood mononuclear cells was the definition used for donor T cell macrochimerism. Instead of going to the commercial service, samples from a few later patients were sequenced in-house on an Illumina MiSeq and processed with MiXCR. What the work shows at the level of the full study, not this receptor alone: In patients with donor T cell macrochimerism, the allografts had high GvH to HvG T cell clonal ratios. GvH clones were found in recipient bone marrow, and some of the GvH clones appeared earlier in ileal mucosa or blood, which is consistent with an intestinal mucosal origin. The relatively low number and heterogeneity of intestinal transplant patients limited the conclusions. Early after transplant, declines in HvG clones were associated with peak levels of circulating GvH clones.

Turning to this clone: There is no known antigen for this receptor. Base quality data are lacking; no much larger clone is found one base away.

The CDR3 spans 16 residues, from the cysteine through the phenylalanine. Of all the DNA, just the CDR3 is kept, 48 bases in frame from base 1. Libraries were built with the immunoSEQ multiplex PCR assay. For most patients, genomic DNA was isolated with the Qiagen DNeasy Blood and Tissue Kit and sent frozen to Adaptive Biotechnologies for TCR sequencing. For most patients, genomic DNA was subjected to high-throughput TCR-beta CDR3 sequencing by Adaptive Biotechnologies. Regarding the original processing steps: Adaptive's ImmunoSEQ software supplied the TCR sequencing data for roughly 17 patients, while MiXCR and VDJtools were used to process three other patients. CD4 versus CD8 sorting errors were corrected by removing sequences found in both subsets at a frequency ratio below 5:1. CDR3 nucleotide sequences shared between donor and recipient were removed because the origin of such sequences could not be assigned. Alloreactive clones required at least 2-fold expansion over unstimulated cells and minimum CFSE-low frequency of 0.002% (template counts) or 0.001% (read counts). Clones detected in sequenced pre-transplant spleen, lymph node, or MLR CFSE-low populations of the donor or recipient were defined as mappable. The cumulative frequency of alloreactive clones was calculated as a percentage of all sequences, weighted by copy number. TCRdb limited this immuneACCESS table to in-frame rearrangements with V and J called. A share of clones is missing; checked studies link under half to unresolved V genes, and the rest is unexplained. The V and J calls and clone size are taken from that table; D and trimming were inferred from the DNA. Present in this sample are around 99,000 clones, 87% of which were seen just once. The ten largest clones represent over 0.6% of the sample.

The sample's time point label, decoded: cells obtained before transplantation from donor or recipient. CD3+CD4+ and CD3+CD8+ populations were FACS-sorted from unstimulated pre-transplant donor and recipient cells taken from spleen or lymph nodes. This sequence originates from a human donor who was the organ donor for an intestinal transplant. The sequencing used unstimulated CD4+ T cells sorted from spleen or lymph node cells, collected before transplant. The V gene is TRBV21-1 and the J gene is TRBJ1-1; the table's D call TRBD1 went unverified against the DNA. TRBV21-1 is a known pseudogene. The DNA reads TGTGCCAGCAGCAAAGCCCTACTGGACAGGGACACTGAAGCTTTCTTT. The resulting protein is CASSKALLDRDTEAFF.